The clone carrying this T cell receptor beta chain was recorded at least ten times. The antigen is not known. Orbital computed tomography, together with clinical symptoms, serum thyroxine, TRAb and thyroid ultrasound, was used for diagnosis. Germline V CDR1 and CDR2: SGHDN, FVKESK. Trimming removed 1 base at V and 4 bases at J, with 16 bases between. The CDR3 contains 16 residues. The data derive from a study of Graves' ophthalmopathy and Graves' hyperthyroidism. General study findings and limits: Using 13 signatures, a model distinguished ophthalmopathy from stable hyperthyroidism, reaching roughly 90% sensitivity and about 81% specificity. Thyroid clonotypes that were expanded above 0.001 frequency mostly also appeared in blood.

RNA transcripts served as template for amplifying TCR beta CDR3 sequences. First-round RT-PCR used HTBI primers; second-round multiplex PCR followed. From the multiplex PCR reads, TCRdb called clonotypes with MiXCR, one entry per CDR3 protein. This table holds about 210,000 distinct CDR3 sequences, about 32% found once. V usage is TRBV14 and J usage is TRBJ2-5; D ambiguous. Specimen: peripheral blood. The clonotype comes from a man between 45 and 60 years old with Graves' ophthalmopathy. CDR3 sequence reads: CASSQVGLYIRETQYF. The CDR3 DNA is TGTGCCAGCAGCCAAGTGGGTTTATACATTCGAGAGACCCAGTACTTC. Supplemented by reference TRBV14 and TRBJ2-5, the full variable domain reads EAGVTQFPSHSVIEKGQTVTLRCDPISGHDNLYWYRRVMGKEIKFLLHFVKESKQDESGMPNNRFLAERTGGTYSTLKVQPAELEDSGVYFCASSQVGLYIRETQYFGPGTRLLVL.